This T cell receptor (beta chain) was retrieved from a study of CD8 T cells in Susac syndrome. An input of about 0.5 to 1 ug of RNA was subjected to reverse transcription using random hexamers. TCRdb ran MiXCR on the immunoSEQ multiplex PCR reads and lists one entry per CDR3 protein. This sample has about 200,000 distinct CDR3 sequences, with roughly 94% found just once. FACS was used to enrich TEMRA cells, whereas the CD8+ and CD4+ T cells were obtained by negative isolation. Looked up from germline, CDR1 is MGHDK and CDR2 is SYGVNS. V lost 4 bases and J lost 4; bases outside the gene matches: 4. CDR3 length: 13 residues.

Sample: CD4+ T cells from PBMCs. The V gene is TRBV25-1, the J gene TRBJ2-7, with TRBD1 matching 7 bases. The sequence derives from a human donor with multiple sclerosis. The CDR3 is CASSATGLYEQYF. In DNA form, the CDR3 reads TGTGCCAGCAGTGCGACAGGGTTGTACGAGCAGTACTTC.